This T cell receptor beta chain was sequenced in a study of Graves' ophthalmopathy and Graves' hyperthyroidism. Study results and limitations: The model reached 65% to 71% sensitivity and 72.22% specificity for predicting ophthalmopathy progression. Using 13 signatures, a model distinguished ophthalmopathy from stable hyperthyroidism, reaching 87.88% sensitivity and 81.08% specificity.

This clonotype was counted only a few times. Its antigen is unidentified. Looked up from germline, CDR1 is SGHAT and CDR2 is FQNNGV. The CDR3 loop spans 17 amino acids. The ends were cut back, 1 base at V and 0 bases at J, with 16 bases in the middle. Being free of ophthalmopathy for 18 months of follow-up defined stable hyperthyroidism. The authors isolated PBMCs from about 10 ml of fresh peripheral blood. TCR beta CDR3 regions were amplified from RNA transcripts. HTBI-primed first-round RT-PCR preceded second-round multiplex PCR. TCRdb redid the calling of the multiplex PCR reads with MiXCR, one entry per CDR3 protein. The data contain just over 400,000 distinct CDR3 sequences, 21% of them seen just once; the ten biggest clones take up approximately 3.2%.

Specimen: peripheral blood. V and J are TRBV11-2 and TRBJ2-7; D unclear. The receptor comes from a woman between 18 and 29 years old with stable Graves' hyperthyroidism. CDR3 coding DNA: TGTGCCAGCAGCTTAGTGAGGTCGGCCACCTCCTCCTACGAGCAGTACTTC. Its protein is CASSLVRSATSSYEQYF.